The T cell receptor beta chain described here comes from a study of blood T cell repertoires in COVID-19. Whole-study context: Acute and convalescent COVID-19 specimens originated in the United States, Italy and Spain. Sample material is recorded as cDNA or gDNA derived from T cells, B-cell-depleted T cells, or PBMCs.

Authors' data handling: It was from reference gene primer amplification that nucleated cell counts were estimated. TCRdb keeps only in-frame clones here, not all; method: immunoSEQ multiplex PCR. V and J calls and clone size are as listed in that table; D and trimming were resolved from the DNA. The profile shows about 240,000 clones, approximately 85% of them singletons. Seattle patients were enrolled during active infection and followed longitudinally. Germline CDR1 and CDR2: SGHTS and YDEGEE. There are 20 residues in the CDR3. V gave up 1 base and J gave up 0 bases; unmatched junction bases: 15. This chain links TRBV5-8 with TRBJ2-4; 8 nucleotides agree with TRBD2. The material sequenced was peripheral blood. This sequence was found in a man over 45 with COVID-19, enrolled during active disease. CDR3 coding DNA: TGTGCCAGCAGCTTGACGGCGGGGGGCGCGATTTACCTAGCCAAAAACATTCAGTACTTC. Translated, it gives CASSLTAGGAIYLAKNIQYF.